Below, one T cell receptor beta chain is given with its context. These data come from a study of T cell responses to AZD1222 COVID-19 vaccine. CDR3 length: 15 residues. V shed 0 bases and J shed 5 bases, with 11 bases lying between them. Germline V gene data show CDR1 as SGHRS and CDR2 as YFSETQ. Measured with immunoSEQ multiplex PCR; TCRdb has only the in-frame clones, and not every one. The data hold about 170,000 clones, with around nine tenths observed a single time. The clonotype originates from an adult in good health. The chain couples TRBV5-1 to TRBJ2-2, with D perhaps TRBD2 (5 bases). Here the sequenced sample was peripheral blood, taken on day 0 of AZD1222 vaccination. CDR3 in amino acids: CASSLEGSSTGELFF. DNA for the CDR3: TGCGCCAGCAGCTTGGAAGGGAGCTCGACCGGGGAGCTGTTTTTT.